In its sample, the clone carrying this T cell receptor beta chain was seen many times. Its antigen is unidentified. This specimen comes from a study of T cells in Graves' hyperthyroidism and ophthalmopathy. TCR beta CDR3 sequences were amplified from RNA transcripts. First-round RT-PCR with HTBI primers amplified the TCR CDR3 region. TCRdb used MiXCR to reprocess the multiplex PCR reads, holding one entry per CDR3 protein. The profile shows 500,000 to 550,000 distinct CDR3 sequences, just under 20% of them singletons. Every diagnosis used clinical symptoms, serum thyroxine and TRAb, thyroid ultrasound and orbital computed tomography. Isolation of PBMCs was performed on 10 ml fresh peripheral blood. Study results and limitations: Ophthalmopathy got predicted by the model a median around 6.6 months before its onset.

This CDR3 contains 14 residues. Germline CDR1 reads SGHTA; CDR2 reads FQGNSA. Deletions cut 0 bases from V and 4 bases from J, with 8 bases between. This sequence originates from a man aged 35 to 55 with Graves' ophthalmopathy. Sequenced: blood. The J gene is TRBJ2-3, the V gene TRBV7-2; unclear D gene. CDR3 bases: TGTGCCAGCAGCTTAGCGGGTTGGGCAGATACGCAGTATTTT. Translated, it gives CASSLAGWADTQYF.